This T cell receptor (beta chain) was obtained from a study of T cell changes during pregnancy in multiple sclerosis. Method: immunoSEQ multiplex PCR; TCRdb's copy keeps in-frame clones and lacks some. The sample consists of about 67,000 clones, approximately 92% of them appearing once. Trimming cost V 6 bases and J 1 base; bases outside gene matches: 2. Germline V gene sequence: CDR1 SNHLY, CDR2 FYNNEI. The CDR3 runs 14 residues. This chain joins TRBV2 and TRBJ1-1, with 10 bases matching TRBD1. This specimen consisted of peripheral blood, obtained in the first trimester of pregnancy. The clonotype originates from a female donor with multiple sclerosis, enrolled in a pregnancy study. CDR3 sequence reads: CASSRDRGNTEAFF. For the CDR3, the DNA is TGTGCCAGCAGCAGGGACAGGGGGAACACTGAAGCTTTCTTT.